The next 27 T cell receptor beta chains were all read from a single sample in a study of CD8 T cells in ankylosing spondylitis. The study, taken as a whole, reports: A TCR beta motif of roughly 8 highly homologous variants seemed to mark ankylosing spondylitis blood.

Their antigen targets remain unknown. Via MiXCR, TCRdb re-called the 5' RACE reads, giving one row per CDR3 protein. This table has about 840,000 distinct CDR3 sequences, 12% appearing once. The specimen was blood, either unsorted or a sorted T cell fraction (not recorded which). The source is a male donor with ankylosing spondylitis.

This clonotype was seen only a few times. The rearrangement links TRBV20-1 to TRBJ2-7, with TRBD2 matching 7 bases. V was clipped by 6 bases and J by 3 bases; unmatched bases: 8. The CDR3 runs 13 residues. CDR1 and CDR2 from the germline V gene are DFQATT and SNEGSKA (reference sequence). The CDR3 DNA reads TGCAGTGCCCTGCGGGAGCTCCTCTACGAGCAGTACTTC. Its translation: CSALRELLYEQYF.

The CDR3 is CSVRPPGDTQYF. CDR3 sequence (DNA): TGCAGCGTCCGACCCCCCGGAGATACGCAGTATTTT. The chain links TRBV29-1 to TRBJ2-3; D not certain. The V and J ends lost 6 bases and 5 bases respectively, with 12 bases between them. CDR1 SQVTM and CDR2 ANQGSEA come from the germline V gene. The length of the CDR3 is 12 residues.

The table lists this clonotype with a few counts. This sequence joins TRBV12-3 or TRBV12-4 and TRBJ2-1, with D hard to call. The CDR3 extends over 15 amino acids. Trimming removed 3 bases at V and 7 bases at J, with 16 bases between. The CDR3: CASSFDGLPGNEQFF. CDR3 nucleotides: TGTGCCAGCAGTTTCGACGGCTTACCTGGAAATGAGCAGTTCTTC.

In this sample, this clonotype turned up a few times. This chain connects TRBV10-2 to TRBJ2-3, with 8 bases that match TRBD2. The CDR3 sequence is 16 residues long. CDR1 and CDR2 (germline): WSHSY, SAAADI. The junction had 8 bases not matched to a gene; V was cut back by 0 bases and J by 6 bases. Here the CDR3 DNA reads TGCGCCAGCAGTGAGTCTATTAGCGGGATCTGGGATACGCAGTATTTT. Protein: CASSESISGIWDTQYF.

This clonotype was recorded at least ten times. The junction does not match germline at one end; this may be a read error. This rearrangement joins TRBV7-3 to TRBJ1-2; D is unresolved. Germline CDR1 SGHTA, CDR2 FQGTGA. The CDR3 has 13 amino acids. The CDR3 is CASSPTDAGGCTF. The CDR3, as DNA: TGTGCCAGCAGCCCAACTGATGCTGGTGGCTGCACCTTC.

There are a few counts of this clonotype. CDR3 loop: CANRGPNAYEQYF. DNA of the CDR3: TGTGCCAACAGGGGGCCGAACGCCTACGAGCAGTACTTC. This chain links TRBV10-3 with TRBJ2-7; 9 nucleotides match TRBD1. Germline V lookup: CDR1 ENHRY, CDR2 SYGVKD. V lost 10 bases and J lost 2; bases outside the gene matches: 6. The CDR3 has 13 residues.

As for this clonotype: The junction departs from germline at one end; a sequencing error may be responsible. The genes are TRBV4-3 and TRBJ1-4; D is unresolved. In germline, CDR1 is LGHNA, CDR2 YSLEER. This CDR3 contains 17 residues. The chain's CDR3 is CASSQEWAGGMAEKLLF. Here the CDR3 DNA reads TGCGCCAGCAGCCAAGAGTGGGCTGGAGGGATGGCTGAAAAACTGTTGTTT.

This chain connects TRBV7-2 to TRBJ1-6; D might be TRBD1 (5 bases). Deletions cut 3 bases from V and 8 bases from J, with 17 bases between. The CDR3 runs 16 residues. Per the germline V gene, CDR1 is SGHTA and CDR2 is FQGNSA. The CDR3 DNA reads TGTGCCAGCAGCTTCGTGCCAGGGTCTCTCGATTCACCCCTCCACTTT. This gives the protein CASSFVPGSLDSPLHF.

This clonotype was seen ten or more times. The CDR3 protein is CASSFYLGATEAFF. CDR3 bases: TGTGCCAGCAGCTTCTACTTGGGGGCGACTGAAGCTTTCTTT. V gene TRBV7-2 combines with J gene TRBJ1-1; D is perhaps TRBD1 (6 bases). There are 14 residues in the CDR3. V was trimmed by 3 bases and J by 5 bases, leaving 13 bases between them. Per the germline V gene, CDR1 is SGHTA and CDR2 is FQGNSA.

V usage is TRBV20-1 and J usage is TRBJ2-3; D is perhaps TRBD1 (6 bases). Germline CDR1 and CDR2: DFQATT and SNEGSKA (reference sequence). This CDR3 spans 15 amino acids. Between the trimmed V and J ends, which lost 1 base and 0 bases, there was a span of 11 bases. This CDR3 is CSARGTASSTDTQYF. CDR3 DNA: TGCAGTGCTAGAGGGACAGCTTCTAGCACAGATACGCAGTATTTT.

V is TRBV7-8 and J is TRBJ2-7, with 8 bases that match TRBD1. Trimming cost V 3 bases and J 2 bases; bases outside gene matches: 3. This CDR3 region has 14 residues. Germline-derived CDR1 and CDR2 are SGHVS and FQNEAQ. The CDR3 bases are TGTGCCAGCAGCTTCGGGACAGGCCCCTACGAGCAGTACTTC. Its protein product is CASSFGTGPYEQYF.

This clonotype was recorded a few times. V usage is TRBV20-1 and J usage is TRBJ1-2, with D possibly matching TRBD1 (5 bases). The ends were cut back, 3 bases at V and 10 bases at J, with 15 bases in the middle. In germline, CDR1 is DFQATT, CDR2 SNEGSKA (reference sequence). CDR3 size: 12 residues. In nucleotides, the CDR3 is TGCAGTGCTAGCCGCGGCAGGGAGGTCTACACCTTC. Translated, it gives CSASRGREVYTF.

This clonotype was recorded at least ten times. The CDR3 spells CSARLLSAGGYNEQFF. The CDR3 DNA follows: TGCAGTGCTAGACTATTAAGCGCGGGAGGATACAATGAGCAGTTCTTC. The chain combines TRBV20-1 with TRBJ2-1, with 8 bases aligning to TRBD2. The V gene's germline CDR1 is DFQATT and CDR2 SNEGSKA (reference sequence). The CDR3 spans 16 residues. Trimming cost V 2 bases and J 4 bases; bases outside gene matches: 10.

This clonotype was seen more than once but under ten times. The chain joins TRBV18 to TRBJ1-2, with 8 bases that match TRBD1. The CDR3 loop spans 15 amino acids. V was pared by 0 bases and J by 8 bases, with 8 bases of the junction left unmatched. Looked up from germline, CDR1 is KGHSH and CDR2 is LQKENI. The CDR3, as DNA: TGTGCCAGCTCACCACCGGGACAGGCGTTCGGGGGCTACACCTTC. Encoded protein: CASSPPGQAFGGYTF.

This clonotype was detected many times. CDR3: CASSQPGVAGEDTQYF. The CDR3 bases are TGTGCCAGCAGCCAACCCGGGGTAGCGGGAGAAGATACGCAGTATTTT. This rearrangement joins TRBV4-2 to TRBJ2-3; the match to TRBD2 covers 9 bases. This CDR3 is 16 amino acids long. The ends lost 2 bases at V and 5 bases at J; junction bases unmatched: 8. Germline-derived CDR1 and CDR2 are LGHNA and YNFKEQ.

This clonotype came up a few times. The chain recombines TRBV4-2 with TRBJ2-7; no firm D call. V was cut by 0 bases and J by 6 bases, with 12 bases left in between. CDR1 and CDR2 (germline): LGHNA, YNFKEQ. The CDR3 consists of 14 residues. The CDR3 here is CASSQDGDPREQYF. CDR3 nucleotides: TGTGCCAGCAGCCAAGATGGTGACCCGCGCGAGCAGTACTTC.

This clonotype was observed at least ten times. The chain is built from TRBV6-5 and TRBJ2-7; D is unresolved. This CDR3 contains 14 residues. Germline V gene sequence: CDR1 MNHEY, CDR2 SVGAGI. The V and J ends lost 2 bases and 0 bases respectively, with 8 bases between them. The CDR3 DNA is TGTGCCAGCAGTTACCAGGTTGGCTCCTACGAGCAGTACTTC. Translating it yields CASSYQVGSYEQYF.

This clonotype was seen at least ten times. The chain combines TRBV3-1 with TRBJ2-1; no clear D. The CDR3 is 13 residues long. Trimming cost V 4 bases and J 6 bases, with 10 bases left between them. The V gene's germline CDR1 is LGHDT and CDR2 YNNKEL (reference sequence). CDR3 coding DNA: TGTGCCAGCAGCCTCCGCGACGGCAATGAGCAGTTCTTC. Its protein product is CASSLRDGNEQFF.

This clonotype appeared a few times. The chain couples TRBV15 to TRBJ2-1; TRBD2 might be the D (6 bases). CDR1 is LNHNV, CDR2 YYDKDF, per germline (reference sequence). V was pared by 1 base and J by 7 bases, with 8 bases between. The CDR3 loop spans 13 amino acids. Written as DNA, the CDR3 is TGTGCCACCAGCAGAGTTGGGGGGAATGAGCAGTTCTTC. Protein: CATSRVGGNEQFF.

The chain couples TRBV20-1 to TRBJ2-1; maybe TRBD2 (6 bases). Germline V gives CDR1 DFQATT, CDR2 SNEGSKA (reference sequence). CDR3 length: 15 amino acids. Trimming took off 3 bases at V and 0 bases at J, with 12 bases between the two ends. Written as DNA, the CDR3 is TGCAGTGCTAGTCGGGGGATGAGCTCCTACAATGAGCAGTTCTTC. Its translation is CSASRGMSSYNEQFF.

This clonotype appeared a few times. CDR3 bases: TGCAGTGCTAGTGGGGGTGGTGGGAGCCAAGAGACCCAGTACTTC. Translation: CSASGGGGSQETQYF. This chain links TRBV20-1 with TRBJ2-5; D may match TRBD1 or TRBD2 (5 bases each). Looked up from germline, CDR1 is DFQATT and CDR2 is SNEGSKA (reference sequence). This CDR3 has 15 amino acids. V lost 3 bases and J 1 base, leaving 15 bases between the germline ends.

CDR3 nucleotides: TGTGCCACTCAGGGGAACTATGGCTACACCTTC. Translated, it gives CATQGNYGYTF. The rearrangement joins TRBV10-3 to TRBJ1-2, with D possibly being TRBD1 (6 bases). CDR3 length equals 11 residues. Germline CDR1 and CDR2: ENHRY and SYGVKD. Trimming took 10 bases from V and 2 from J, leaving 8 bases between them.

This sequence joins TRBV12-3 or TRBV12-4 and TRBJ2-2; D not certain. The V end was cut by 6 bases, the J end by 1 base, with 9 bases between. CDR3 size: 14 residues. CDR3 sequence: CASRNSQNTGELFF. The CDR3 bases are TGTGCCAGCAGGAACAGCCAGAACACCGGGGAGCTGTTTTTT.

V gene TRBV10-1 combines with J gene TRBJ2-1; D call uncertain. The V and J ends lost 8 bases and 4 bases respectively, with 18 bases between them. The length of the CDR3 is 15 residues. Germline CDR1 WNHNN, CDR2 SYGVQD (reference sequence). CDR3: CASRTSRKLYNEQFF. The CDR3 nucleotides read TGCGCCAGCCGCACATCCAGAAAATTGTACAATGAGCAGTTCTTC.

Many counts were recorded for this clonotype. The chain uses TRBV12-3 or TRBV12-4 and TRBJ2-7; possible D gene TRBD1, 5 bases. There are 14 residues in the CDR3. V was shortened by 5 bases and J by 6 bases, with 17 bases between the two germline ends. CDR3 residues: CASSLFGARGEQYF. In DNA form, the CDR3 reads TGTGCCAGCAGTCTCTTTGGGGCTAGGGGCGAGCAGTACTTC.

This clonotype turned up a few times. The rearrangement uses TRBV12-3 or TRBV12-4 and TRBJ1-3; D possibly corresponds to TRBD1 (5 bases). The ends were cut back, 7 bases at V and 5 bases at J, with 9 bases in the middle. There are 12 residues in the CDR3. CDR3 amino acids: CASKGTRNTIYF. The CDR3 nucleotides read TGTGCCAGCAAAGGGACCAGAAACACCATATATTTT.

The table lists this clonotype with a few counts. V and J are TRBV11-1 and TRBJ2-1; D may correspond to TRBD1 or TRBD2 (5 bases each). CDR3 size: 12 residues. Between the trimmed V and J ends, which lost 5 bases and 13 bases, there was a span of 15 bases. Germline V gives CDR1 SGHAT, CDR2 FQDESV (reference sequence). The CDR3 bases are TGTGCCAGCAGCCTCGAGGGGTTGCTACAGTTCTTC. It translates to CASSLEGLLQFF.